Listed below are T cell receptor beta chains from one sample, sequenced in a study of Ad26.COV2.S vaccination and SARS-CoV-2 variants. Here immunoSEQ multiplex PCR was the method, and the copy in TCRdb shows in-frame clones only, minus some. The sample lists more than 400,000 clones, 90% occurring once. Sample: peripheral blood, taken in a trial of Ad26.COV2.S vaccine versus placebo. All receptors come from a person between 18 and 59 years old who received the Ad26.COV2.S COVID-19 vaccine or a placebo. CDR3s include the opening cysteine and the closing phenylalanine or tryptophan. Fields, in order: V gene, clone size, J gene, CDR3 protein. The listing skips clone size in some rows; elsewhere it reads once, few, many or a size class.

>TRBV11-2|few|TRBJ2-2
CASSFQGSGTGELFF
>TRBV28|.|TRBJ2-2
CASSPGLAWTGELFF
>TRBV29-1|.|TRBJ2-3
CSGGPTDTQYF
>TRBV7-8|.|TRBJ1-2
CASSLDRQQGARNYGYTF
>TRBV10-3|.|TRBJ2-1
CAISEPSGRSNEQFF
>TRBV27|.|TRBJ1-6
CASSLTGGGSPLHF
>TRBV18|.|TRBJ2-5
CASVLGAGGQETQYF
>TRBV27|.|TRBJ2-1
CASSLAGGPNEQFF
>TRBV11-2|.|TRBJ2-7
CASSFPGQGTGEQYF
>TRBV18|.|TRBJ2-1
CASSPADGTYNEQFF
>TRBV10-3|.|TRBJ2-7
CAIRLQGDSYEQYF
>TRBV3-1/TRBV3-2|.|TRBJ2-7
CASSLLGQEQYF
>TRBV30|.|TRBJ2-2
CAWRALAGLRRATGELFF
>TRBV19|.|TRBJ2-5
CASKKLGGTETQYF
>TRBV27|.|TRBJ2-2
CASSFGTGVGELFF
>TRBV21-1|.|TRBJ1-5
CASSNFLCRASAPLPQHF
>TRBV5-5|.|TRBJ2-2
CASSRIPGQGVTGELFF
>TRBV5-5|.|TRBJ2-3
CASSPMRGFSGSPDTQYF
>TRBV16|.|TRBJ2-3
CASSQSPAGTQYF
>TRBV5-1|once|TRBJ1-2
CASSLAGEDGYTF
>TRBV9|.|TRBJ1-6
CASSTGARTYNSPLHF
>TRBV28|.|TRBJ2-7
CASSLWIYEQYF
>TRBV6-1|.|TRBJ2-4
CASSEAGIAGHQYF
>TRBV4-2|.|TRBJ2-5
CASSQEGLAGRYAQYF
>TRBV19|.|TRBJ2-7
CASSIGGRYEQYF
>TRBV9|once|TRBJ2-7
CASSVGSASSYEQYF
>TRBV28|.|TRBJ2-7
CASSPQGASYEQYF
>TRBV28|.|TRBJ1-6
CASSVDGPLHF
>TRBV6-1|.|TRBJ2-5
CASSESLGSGMEETQYF
>TRBV11-2|.|TRBJ2-5
CASSLEPGTKETQYF